This entry lists 9 T cell receptor beta chains sequenced from one sample in a study of identical twins. TCRdb processed the 5' RACE reads anew with MiXCR; each CDR3 protein has one entry. The sample shows 1.5 million to 2 million distinct CDR3 sequences, about 30% of them seen only once. Sequenced sample: cord blood. Every receptor here comes from a newborn girl in good health.

V is TRBV6-6 and J is TRBJ1-4, with 9 bases lining up with TRBD1. This CDR3 is built from 14 residues. Trimming at V came to 8 bases and at J to 4 bases, leaving 5 bases not matched to a gene. Germline CDR1 MNHNY, CDR2 SVGAGI (reference sequence). CDR3 DNA: TGTGCCAGCCGAGGGGGACAGGGTAATGAAAAACTGTTTTTT. This codes for CASRGGQGNEKLFF.

The rearrangement uses TRBV29-1 and TRBJ2-5; either TRBD1 or TRBD2 may fit D (5 bases each). CDR1 SQVTM and CDR2 ANQGSEA come from the germline V gene. Trimming cost V 7 bases and J 5 bases, with 8 bases left between them. This CDR3 spans 10 amino acids. CDR3 DNA sequence: TGCAGCGCATGGGGGGAGACCCAGTACTTC. This sequence encodes CSAWGETQYF.

This clonotype was counted between two and nine times. The V call is TRBV27, the J call TRBJ2-3; D may be TRBD2 (5 bases). Trimming pared 1 base from V and 6 bases from J, leaving 14 bases between. The CDR3 is 15 amino acids. Per the germline V gene, CDR1 is MNHEY and CDR2 is SMNVEV (reference sequence). CDR3 in amino acids: CASSLYGSGWDTQYF. The CDR3 DNA follows: TGTGCCAGCAGTTTATATGGATCGGGGTGGGATACGCAGTATTTT.

The chain couples TRBV30 to TRBJ2-7, with D tentatively TRBD1 (6 bases). The germline gives CDR1 GTSNPN, CDR2 SVGIG (reference sequence). This CDR3 comprises 14 residues. Trimming took 0 bases from V and 7 from J, leaving 16 bases between them. In DNA, the CDR3 is TGTGCCTGGAGTGTTTCGGGACACTACAATGAGCAGTACTTC. Amino acids: CAWSVSGHYNEQYF.

In this sample, this clonotype turned up a few times. V and J are TRBV27 and TRBJ2-7, with D maybe TRBD2 (6 bases). Trimming removed 0 bases at V and 3 bases at J, with 12 bases between. The CDR3 extends over 15 amino acids. The germline V gene has CDR1 MNHEY and CDR2 SMNVEV (reference sequence). CDR3 sequence reads: CASSLSAGRNYEQYF. The DNA for the CDR3 is TGTGCCAGCAGTTTATCGGCGGGACGGAACTACGAGCAGTACTTC.

V and J are TRBV3-1 and TRBJ1-3; 7 nucleotides agree with TRBD1. Looked up from germline, CDR1 is LGHDT and CDR2 is YNNKEL (reference sequence). The CDR3 has 16 residues. V lost 7 bases to trimming and J lost 7 bases; unmatched junction nucleotides: 16. The CDR3 region has the DNA TGTGCCAGCAACCCAAGTGGGGAGACAGGGCGGAACACCATATATTTT. It translates to CASNPSGETGRNTIYF.

This clonotype showed up just a few times. The V gene is TRBV28, the J gene TRBJ2-3; D is possibly TRBD1 (5 bases). Germline lookup yields CDR1 MDHEN and CDR2 SYDVKM. The CDR3 totals 14 residues. Trimming left V 4 bases short and J 1 base short, with 9 bases between. CDR3 in amino acids: CASSSGWGTDTQYF. The CDR3 nucleotides read TGTGCCAGCAGTTCAGGGTGGGGCACAGATACGCAGTATTTT.

There are a few counts of this clonotype. The chain is built from TRBV20-1 and TRBJ2-7, with D unresolved. Germline CDR1 and CDR2: DFQATT and SNEGSKA (reference sequence). The CDR3 length is 15 residues. Between the trimmed V and J ends, which lost 1 base and 2 bases, there was a span of 15 bases. The CDR3 sequence: CSARVGQSITYEQYF. The CDR3 DNA follows: TGCAGTGCTAGAGTTGGGCAGTCAATTACCTACGAGCAGTACTTC.

This clonotype was recorded a few times. This rearrangement joins TRBV15 to TRBJ2-5; 10 nucleotides align to TRBD1. CDR1 is LNHNV and CDR2 is YYDKDF in the germline V gene (reference sequence). The trim removed 0 bases at V and 6 bases at J, leaving 4 bases unmatched. The CDR3 runs 15 residues. As DNA, the CDR3 is TGTGCCACCAGCAGAGAAGGGGACAGGGGTCAGACCCAGTACTTC. This sequence encodes CATSREGDRGQTQYF.